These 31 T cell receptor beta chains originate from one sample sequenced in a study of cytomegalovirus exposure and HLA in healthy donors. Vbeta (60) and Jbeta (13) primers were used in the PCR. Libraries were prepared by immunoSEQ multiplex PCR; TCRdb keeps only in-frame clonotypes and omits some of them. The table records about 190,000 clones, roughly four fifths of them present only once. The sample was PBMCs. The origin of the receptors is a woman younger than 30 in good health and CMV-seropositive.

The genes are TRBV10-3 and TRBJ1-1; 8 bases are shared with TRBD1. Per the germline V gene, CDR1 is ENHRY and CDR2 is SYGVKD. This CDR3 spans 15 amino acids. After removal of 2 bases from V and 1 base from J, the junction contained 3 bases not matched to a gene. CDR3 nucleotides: TGTGCCATCAGTGAGGACAGGGGACAGAACACTGAAGCTTTCTTT. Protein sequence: CAISEDRGQNTEAFF.

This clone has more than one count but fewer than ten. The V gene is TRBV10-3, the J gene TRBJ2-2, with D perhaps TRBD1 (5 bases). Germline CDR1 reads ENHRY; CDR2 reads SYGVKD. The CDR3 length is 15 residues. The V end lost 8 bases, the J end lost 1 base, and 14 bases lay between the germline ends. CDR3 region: CAISVSQGNTGELFF. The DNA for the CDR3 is TGTGCCATCTCCGTCTCTCAGGGGAACACCGGGGAGCTGTTTTTT.

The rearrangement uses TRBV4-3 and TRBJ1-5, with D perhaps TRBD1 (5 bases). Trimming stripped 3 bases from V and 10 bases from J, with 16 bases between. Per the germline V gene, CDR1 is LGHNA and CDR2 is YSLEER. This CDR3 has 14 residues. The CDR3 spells CASSQGGGPDPQHF. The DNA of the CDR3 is TGCGCCAGCAGCCAGGGGGGGGGACCCGACCCCCAGCATTTT.

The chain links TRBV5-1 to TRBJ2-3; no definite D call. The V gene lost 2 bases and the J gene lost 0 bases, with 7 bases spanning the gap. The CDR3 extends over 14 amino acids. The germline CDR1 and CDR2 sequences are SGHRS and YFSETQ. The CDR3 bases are TGCGCCAGCAGCTTTATCACTAGCACAGATACGCAGTATTTT. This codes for CASSFITSTDTQYF.

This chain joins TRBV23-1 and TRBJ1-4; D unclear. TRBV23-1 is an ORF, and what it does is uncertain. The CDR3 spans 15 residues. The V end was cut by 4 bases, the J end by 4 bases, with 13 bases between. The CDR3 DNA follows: TGCGCCAGCAGTCTCCCGGGAGAAAATAATGAAAAACTGTTTTTT. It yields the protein CASSLPGENNEKLFF.

This CDR3 reads CASSRATGLETQYF. CDR3 DNA: TGTGCCAGCAGTCGGGCCACAGGGTTGGAGACCCAGTACTTC. V usage is TRBV2 and J usage is TRBJ2-5; D is perhaps TRBD1 (6 bases). With 5 bases removed from V and 5 bases from J, the gap between germline ends came to 15 bases. CDR3 length equals 14 residues. Germline V gives CDR1 SNHLY, CDR2 FYNNEI.

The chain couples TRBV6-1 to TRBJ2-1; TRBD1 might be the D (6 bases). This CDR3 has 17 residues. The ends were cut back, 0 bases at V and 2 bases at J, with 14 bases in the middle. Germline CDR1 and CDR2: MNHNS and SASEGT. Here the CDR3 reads CASSEARWGLTYNEQFF. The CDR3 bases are TGTGCCAGCAGTGAAGCGCGTTGGGGGCTCACCTACAATGAGCAGTTCTTC.

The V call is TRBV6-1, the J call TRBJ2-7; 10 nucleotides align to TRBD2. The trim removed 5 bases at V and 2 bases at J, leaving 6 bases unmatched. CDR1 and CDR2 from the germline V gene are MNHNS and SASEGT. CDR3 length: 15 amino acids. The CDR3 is CASSLLAGETYEQYV. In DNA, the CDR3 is TGTGCCAGCAGTCTTCTAGCGGGGGAAACCTACGAGCAGTACGTC.

The CDR3 reads CASSLGGISNQPQHF. Here the CDR3 DNA reads TGTGCCAGCAGTTTAGGGGGGATCAGCAATCAGCCCCAGCATTTT. The V and J genes are TRBV28 and TRBJ1-5; weak D call: TRBD1 (5 bases). Per germline, CDR1 MDHEN and CDR2 SYDVKM. The CDR3 runs to 15 residues. V was clipped by 2 bases and J by 1 base, with 9 bases between them.

The CDR3 loop is CAWSVGGSNQPQHF. DNA of the CDR3: TGTGCCTGGAGTGTGGGAGGGAGCAATCAGCCCCAGCATTTT. The V gene is TRBV30, the J gene TRBJ1-5; D ambiguous. V dropped 0 bases and J dropped 1 base, with 7 bases sitting between them. The CDR3 consists of 14 residues. CDR1 and CDR2 (germline): GTSNPN, SVGIG (reference sequence).

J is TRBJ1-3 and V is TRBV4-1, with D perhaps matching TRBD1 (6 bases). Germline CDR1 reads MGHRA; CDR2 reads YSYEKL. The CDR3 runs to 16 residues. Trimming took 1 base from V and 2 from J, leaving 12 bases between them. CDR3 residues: CASSQGSGGAGNTIYF. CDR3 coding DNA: TGCGCCAGCAGCCAAGGCAGCGGGGGCGCTGGAAACACCATATATTTT.

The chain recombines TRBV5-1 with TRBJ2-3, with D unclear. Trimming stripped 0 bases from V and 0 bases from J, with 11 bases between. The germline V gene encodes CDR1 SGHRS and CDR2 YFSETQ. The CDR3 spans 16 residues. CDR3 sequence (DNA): TGCGCCAGCAGCTTGGAGTTGAGATCTAGCACAGATACGCAGTATTTT. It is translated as CASSLELRSSTDTQYF.

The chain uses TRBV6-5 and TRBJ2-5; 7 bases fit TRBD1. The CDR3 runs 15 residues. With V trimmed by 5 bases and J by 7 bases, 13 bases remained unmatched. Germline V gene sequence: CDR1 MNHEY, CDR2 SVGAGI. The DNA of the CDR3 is TGTGCCAGCAGTCCTGGGGGACAGCCTAGGAGGACCCAGTACTTC. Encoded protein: CASSPGGQPRRTQYF.

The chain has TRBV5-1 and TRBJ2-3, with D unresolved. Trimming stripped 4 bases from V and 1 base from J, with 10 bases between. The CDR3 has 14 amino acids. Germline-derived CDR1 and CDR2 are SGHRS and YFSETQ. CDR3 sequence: CASSLGPGTDTQYF. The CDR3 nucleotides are TGCGCCAGCAGCCTGGGTCCAGGCACAGATACGCAGTATTTT. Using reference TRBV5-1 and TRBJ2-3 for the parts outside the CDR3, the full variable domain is KAGVTQTPRYLIKTRGQQVTLSCSPISGHRSVSWYQQTPGQGLQFLFEYFSETQRNKGNFPGRFSGRQFSNSRSEMNVSTLELGDSALYLCASSLGPGTDTQYFGPGTRLTVL.

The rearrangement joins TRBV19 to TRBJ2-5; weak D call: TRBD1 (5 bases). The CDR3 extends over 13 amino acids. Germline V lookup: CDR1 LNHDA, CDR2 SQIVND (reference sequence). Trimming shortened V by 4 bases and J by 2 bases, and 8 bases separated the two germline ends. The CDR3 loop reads CASSRQRQETQYF. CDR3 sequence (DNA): TGTGCCAGTAGTAGACAGAGACAAGAGACCCAGTACTTC. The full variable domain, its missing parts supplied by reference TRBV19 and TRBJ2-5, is DGGITQSPKYLFRKEGQNVTLSCEQNLNHDAMYWYRQDPGQGLRLIYYSQIVNDFQKGDIAEGYSVSREKKESFPLTVTSAQKNPTAFYLCASSRQRQETQYFGPGTRLLVL.

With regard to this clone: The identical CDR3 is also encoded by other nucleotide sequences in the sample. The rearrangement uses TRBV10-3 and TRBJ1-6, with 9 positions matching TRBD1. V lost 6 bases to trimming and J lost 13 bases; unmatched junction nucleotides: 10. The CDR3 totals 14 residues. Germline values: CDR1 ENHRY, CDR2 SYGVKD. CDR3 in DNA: TGTGCCATCAGGCCGGGACAGGGTGGTTCGCCCCTCCACTTT. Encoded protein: CAIRPGQGGSPLHF.

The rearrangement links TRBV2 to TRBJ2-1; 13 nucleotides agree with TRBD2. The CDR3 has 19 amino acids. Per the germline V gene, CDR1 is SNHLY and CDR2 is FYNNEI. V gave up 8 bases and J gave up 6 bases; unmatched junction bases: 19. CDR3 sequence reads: CASGGSLRGTSGVRNEQFF. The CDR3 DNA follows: TGTGCCAGCGGGGGGAGCCTTCGAGGGACTAGCGGGGTCCGCAATGAGCAGTTCTTC.

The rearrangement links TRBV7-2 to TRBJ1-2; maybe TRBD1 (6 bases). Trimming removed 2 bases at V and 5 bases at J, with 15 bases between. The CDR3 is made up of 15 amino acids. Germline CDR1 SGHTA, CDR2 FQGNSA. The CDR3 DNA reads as TGTGCCAGCAGCTTATACCGGACAGAGGATTATGGCTACACCTTC. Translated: CASSLYRTEDYGYTF.

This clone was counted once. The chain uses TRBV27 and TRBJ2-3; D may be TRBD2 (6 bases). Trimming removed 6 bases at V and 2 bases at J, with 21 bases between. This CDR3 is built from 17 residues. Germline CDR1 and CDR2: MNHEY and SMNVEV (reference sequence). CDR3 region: CASSHLESRGLTDTQYF. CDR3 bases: TGTGCCAGCAGCCACCTAGAGTCGCGGGGTCTCACAGATACGCAGTATTTT.

CDR3 in amino acids: CASPKVRDSYNEQFF. In DNA form, the CDR3 reads TGTGCCAGCCCGAAGGTGCGGGATTCCTACAATGAGCAGTTCTTC. This chain uses TRBV12-1 with TRBJ2-1; the DNA was not compared with TRBD2, the D call given in the table. TRBV12-1 is termed a pseudogene. The CDR3 spans 15 residues.

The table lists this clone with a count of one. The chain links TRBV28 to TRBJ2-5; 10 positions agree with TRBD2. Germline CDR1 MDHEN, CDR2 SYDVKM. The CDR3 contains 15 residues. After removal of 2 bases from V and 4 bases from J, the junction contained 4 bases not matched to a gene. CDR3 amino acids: CASSLASGGGETQYF. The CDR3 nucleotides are TGTGCCAGCAGTTTAGCTAGCGGGGGAGGAGAGACCCAGTACTTC.

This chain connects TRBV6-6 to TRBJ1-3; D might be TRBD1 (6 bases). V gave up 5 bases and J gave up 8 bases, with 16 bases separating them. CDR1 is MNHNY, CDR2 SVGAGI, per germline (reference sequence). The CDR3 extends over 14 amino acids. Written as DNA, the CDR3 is TGTGCCAGCAGTAGACGGACTAGACAGGACACCATATATTTT. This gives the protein CASSRRTRQDTIYF.

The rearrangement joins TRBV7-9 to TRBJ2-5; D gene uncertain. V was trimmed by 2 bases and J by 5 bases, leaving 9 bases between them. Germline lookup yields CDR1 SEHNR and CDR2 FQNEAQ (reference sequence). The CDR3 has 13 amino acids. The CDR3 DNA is TGTGCCAGCAGCTTAAACTCCGTGGAGACCCAGTACTTC. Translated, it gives CASSLNSVETQYF.

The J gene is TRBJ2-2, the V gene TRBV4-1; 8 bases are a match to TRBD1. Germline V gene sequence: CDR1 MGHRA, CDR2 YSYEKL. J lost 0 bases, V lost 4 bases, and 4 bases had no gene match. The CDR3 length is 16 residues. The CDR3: CASSPNRGANTGELFF. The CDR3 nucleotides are TGCGCCAGCAGCCCAAACAGGGGGGCGAACACCGGGGAGCTGTTTTTT.

CDR3 nucleotide sequence: TGTGCCAGCAGTGAGGACAGGGGAACTGAAAAACTGTTTTTT. Its protein is CASSEDRGTEKLFF. This chain links TRBV6-5 with TRBJ1-4; TRBD1 matches at 9 bases. Germline assignment: CDR1 MNHEY and CDR2 SVGAGI. The V segment lost 5 bases and the J segment 7 bases; nucleotides outside the gene matches: 5. The CDR3 extends over 14 amino acids.

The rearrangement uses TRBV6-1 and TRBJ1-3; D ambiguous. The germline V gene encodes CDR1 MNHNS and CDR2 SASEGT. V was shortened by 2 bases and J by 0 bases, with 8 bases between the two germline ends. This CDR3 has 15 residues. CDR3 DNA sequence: TGTGCCAGCAGTGAATTTACGAGCTCTGGAAACACCATATATTTT. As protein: CASSEFTSSGNTIYF.

CDR3 sequence: CASSFGTGPGNTIYF. The CDR3 DNA sequence: TGTGCCAGCAGTTTCGGGACAGGGCCGGGAAACACCATATATTTT. The genes are TRBV28 and TRBJ1-3; TRBD1 matches at 9 bases. Trimming cost V 3 bases and J 4 bases; bases outside gene matches: 4. Germline assignment: CDR1 MDHEN and CDR2 SYDVKM. The CDR3 is made up of 15 amino acids.

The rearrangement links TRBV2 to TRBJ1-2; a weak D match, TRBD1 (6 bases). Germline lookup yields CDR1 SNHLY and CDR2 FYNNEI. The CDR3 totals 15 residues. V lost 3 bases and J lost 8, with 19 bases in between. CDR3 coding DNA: TGTGCCAGCAGTGACCAGATAGACAGGCAGAACGGCTACACCTTC. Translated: CASSDQIDRQNGYTF.

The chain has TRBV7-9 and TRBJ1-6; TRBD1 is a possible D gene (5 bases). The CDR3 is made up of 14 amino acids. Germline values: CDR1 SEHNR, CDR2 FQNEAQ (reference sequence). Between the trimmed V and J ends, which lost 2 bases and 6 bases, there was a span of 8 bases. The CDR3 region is CASSLRQGNSPLHF. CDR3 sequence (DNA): TGTGCCAGCAGCTTAAGGCAGGGTAATTCACCCCTCCACTTT.

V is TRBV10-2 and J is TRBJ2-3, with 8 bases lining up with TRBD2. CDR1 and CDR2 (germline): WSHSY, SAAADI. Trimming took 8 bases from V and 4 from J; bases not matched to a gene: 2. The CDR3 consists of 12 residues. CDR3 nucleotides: TGCGCCAGCGCGGGGGGCCCAGATACGCAGTATTTT. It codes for CASAGGPDTQYF.

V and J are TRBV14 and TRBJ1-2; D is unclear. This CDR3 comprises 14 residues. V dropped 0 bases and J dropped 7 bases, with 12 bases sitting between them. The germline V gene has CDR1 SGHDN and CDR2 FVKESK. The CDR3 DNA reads TGTGCCAGCAGCCAAGATCGAGGGTGGGGTGGCTACACCTTC. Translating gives CASSQDRGWGGYTF.